The table lists the clone carrying this TCR beta chain with a count of one. The antigen remains undetermined. TCRdb's table, derived via immunoSEQ multiplex PCR, lists solely in-frame clones and lacks some. The sample has about 140,000 clones, around 93% seen once. The data were taken from a study of T cell responses to AZD1222 COVID-19 vaccine. The study, taken as a whole, reports: Scientists sampled the repertoires only once the peak T cell response had passed. Seropositive status at baseline applied to only five to seven AZD1222 recipients.

This CDR3 comprises 14 residues. The germline CDR1 and CDR2 sequences are LGHNT and FRNRAP. V was clipped by 6 bases and J by 7 bases; unmatched bases: 9. The chain has TRBV12-5 and TRBJ2-1; 7 bases fit TRBD1. The sample here was peripheral blood, taken 28 days after the second AZD1222 dose. This TCR came from an adult who received the AZD1222 COVID-19 vaccine. DNA for the CDR3: TGTGCTAGTGGCCAACAGGGGAATCGGAATGAGCAGTTCTTC. Translation gives CASGQQGNRNEQFF.